The 8 T cell receptor beta chains below come from one sample, sequenced in a study of blood T cell repertoires in COVID-19. Libraries were prepared by immunoSEQ multiplex PCR; TCRdb keeps only in-frame clonotypes and omits some of them. The top ten hold approximately 15% of the sample, which has some 40,000 clones, about four fifths seen once. Sequenced: peripheral blood. These receptors were taken from a man aged 50 to 60 with active or convalescent COVID-19.

The chain is built from TRBV14 and TRBJ2-1, with 13 bases lining up with TRBD2. Germline V CDR1 and CDR2: SGHDN, FVKESK. This CDR3 is built from 16 residues. V lost 1 base and J lost 7; bases outside the gene matches: 4. Here the CDR3 DNA reads TGTGCCAGCAGCCAAGCACTAGCGGGGGGGCGGAATGAGCAGTTCTTC. Residues: CASSQALAGGRNEQFF.

The V call is TRBV11-3, the J call TRBJ2-7, with TRBD2 as a possible D gene (5 bases). Trimming took 0 bases from V and 11 from J, leaving 14 bases between them. There are 13 residues in the CDR3. Germline values: CDR1 SGHNT, CDR2 YENEEA. The CDR3 loop reads CASSLDQSGKEYF. The CDR3 DNA follows: TGTGCCAGCAGCTTAGATCAAAGCGGCAAGGAGTACTTC.

There are a few counts of this clone. The chain combines TRBV12-5 with TRBJ1-4; TRBD1 might be the D (5 bases). This CDR3 spans 14 amino acids. The germline V gene encodes CDR1 LGHNT and CDR2 FRNRAP. Trimming cost V 6 bases and J 6 bases, with 14 bases left between them. The CDR3 DNA reads TGTGCTAGTGGACCGGGACTCGCGTATGAAAAACTGTTTTTT. Translation: CASGPGLAYEKLFF.

This clone came up a few times. The chain couples TRBV5-3 to TRBJ2-1; 7 bases match TRBD2. TRBV5-3 is an ORF for which the function is uncertain. With V trimmed by 4 bases and J by 4 bases, 8 bases remained unmatched. The CDR3 is 15 residues long. CDR3 nucleotide sequence: TGTGCCAGAAGCAACGAGCGGGGAGCTTACAATGAGCAGTTCTTC. Its protein is CARSNERGAYNEQFF.

The V and J genes are TRBV5-4 and TRBJ2-5, with D possibly TRBD2 on 7 matching bases. Looked up from germline, CDR1 is SGHNT and CDR2 is YYREEE (reference sequence). This CDR3 contains 17 residues. V was cut by 7 bases and J by 3 bases, with 25 bases left in between. CDR3 amino acids: CASGGWGRGHKEETQYF. In nucleotides, the CDR3 is TGTGCCAGCGGAGGATGGGGGCGGGGGCATAAGGAAGAGACCCAGTACTTC.

This clone has just one count. The chain uses TRBV14 and TRBJ2-3; 7 bases fit TRBD2. V lost 1 base and J lost 2; bases outside the gene matches: 3. This CDR3 is 15 amino acids long. The germline gives CDR1 SGHDN, CDR2 FVKESK. In DNA, the CDR3 is TGTGCCAGCAGCCAAGGACTAGCCTACACAGATACGCAGTATTTT. Its protein is CASSQGLAYTDTQYF.

This chain uses TRBV6-5 with TRBJ2-5; D possibly corresponds to TRBD2 (7 bases). V lost 0 bases and J 5 bases, leaving 13 bases between the germline ends. CDR3 length equals 15 residues. Germline V gene lookup returns CDR1 MNHEY and CDR2 SVGAGI. Here the CDR3 reads CASSYSRGGVETQYF. The CDR3 nucleotides read TGTGCCAGCAGTTACTCGAGGGGGGGCGTGGAGACCCAGTACTTC.

This rearrangement joins TRBV11-2 to TRBJ2-7, with 7 positions matching TRBD2. V lost 3 bases to trimming and J lost 0 bases; unmatched junction nucleotides: 17. Germline loops: CDR1 SGHAT, CDR2 FQNNGV. CDR3 size: 19 residues. The CDR3 DNA reads TGTGCCAGCAGCTTTTCCCTAGCGGCAAACTCTATTAGCTCCTACGAGCAGTACTTC. The encoded protein is CASSFSLAANSISSYEQYF.